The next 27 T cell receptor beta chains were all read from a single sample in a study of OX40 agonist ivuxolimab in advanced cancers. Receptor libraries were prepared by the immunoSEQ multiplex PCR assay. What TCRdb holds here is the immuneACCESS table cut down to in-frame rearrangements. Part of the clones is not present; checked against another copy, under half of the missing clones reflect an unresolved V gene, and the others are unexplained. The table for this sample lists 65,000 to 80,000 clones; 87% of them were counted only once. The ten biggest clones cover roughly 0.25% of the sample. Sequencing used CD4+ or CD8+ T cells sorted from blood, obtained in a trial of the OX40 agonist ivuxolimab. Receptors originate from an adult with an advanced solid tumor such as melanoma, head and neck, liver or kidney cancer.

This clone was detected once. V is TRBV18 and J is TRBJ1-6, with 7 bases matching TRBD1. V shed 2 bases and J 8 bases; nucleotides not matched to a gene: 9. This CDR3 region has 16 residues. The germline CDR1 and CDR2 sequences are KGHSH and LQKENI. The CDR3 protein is CASSPRTGQGDSPLHF. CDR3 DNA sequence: TGTGCCAGCTCACCAAGGACAGGCCAGGGGGATTCACCCCTCCACTTT.

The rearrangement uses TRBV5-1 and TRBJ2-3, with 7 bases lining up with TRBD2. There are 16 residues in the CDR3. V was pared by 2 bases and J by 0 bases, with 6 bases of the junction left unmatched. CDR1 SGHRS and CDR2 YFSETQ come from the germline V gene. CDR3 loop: CASSFVGGSSTDTQYF. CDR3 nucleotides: TGCGCCAGCAGCTTTGTAGGCGGGAGCAGCACAGATACGCAGTATTTT. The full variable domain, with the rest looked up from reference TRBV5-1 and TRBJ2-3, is KAGVTQTPRYLIKTRGQQVTLSCSPISGHRSVSWYQQTPGQGLQFLFEYFSETQRNKGNFPGRFSGRQFSNSRSEMNVSTLELGDSALYLCASSFVGGSSTDTQYFGPGTRLTVL.

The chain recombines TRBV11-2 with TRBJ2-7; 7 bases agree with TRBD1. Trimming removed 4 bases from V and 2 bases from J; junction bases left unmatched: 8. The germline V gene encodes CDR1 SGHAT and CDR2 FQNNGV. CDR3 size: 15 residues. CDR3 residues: CASSSTGTATYEQYF. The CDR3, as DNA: TGTGCCAGCAGCTCGACCGGGACAGCAACCTACGAGCAGTACTTC.

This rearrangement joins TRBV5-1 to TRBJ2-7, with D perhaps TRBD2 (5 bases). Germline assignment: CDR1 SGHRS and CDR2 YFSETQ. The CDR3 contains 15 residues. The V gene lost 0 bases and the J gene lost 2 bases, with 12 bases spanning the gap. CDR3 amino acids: CASSLDSGTPYEQYF. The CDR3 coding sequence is TGCGCCAGCAGCTTGGATTCGGGAACTCCCTACGAGCAGTACTTC.

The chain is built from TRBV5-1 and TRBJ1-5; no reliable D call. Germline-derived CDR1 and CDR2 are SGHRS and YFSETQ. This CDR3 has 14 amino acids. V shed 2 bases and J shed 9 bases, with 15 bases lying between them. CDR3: CASSFDGNGRPQHF. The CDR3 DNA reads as TGCGCCAGCAGCTTCGACGGGAACGGGCGGCCCCAGCATTTT. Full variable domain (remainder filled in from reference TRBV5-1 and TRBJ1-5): KAGVTQTPRYLIKTRGQQVTLSCSPISGHRSVSWYQQTPGQGLQFLFEYFSETQRNKGNFPGRFSGRQFSNSRSEMNVSTLELGDSALYLCASSFDGNGRPQHFGDGTRLSIL.

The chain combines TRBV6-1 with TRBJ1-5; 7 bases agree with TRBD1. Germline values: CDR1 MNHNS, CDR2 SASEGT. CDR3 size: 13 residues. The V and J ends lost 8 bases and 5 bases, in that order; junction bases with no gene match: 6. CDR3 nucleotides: TGTGCCAGCTCGGGACAGAACTATCAGCCCCAGCATTTT. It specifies CASSGQNYQPQHF.

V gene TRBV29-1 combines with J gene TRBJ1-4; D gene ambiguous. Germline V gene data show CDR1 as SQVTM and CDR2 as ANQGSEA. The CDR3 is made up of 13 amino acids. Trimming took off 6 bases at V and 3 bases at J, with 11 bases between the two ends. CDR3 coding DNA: TGCAGCGTCGTGAAATCGGCTAATGAAAAACTGTTTTTT. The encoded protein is CSVVKSANEKLFF.

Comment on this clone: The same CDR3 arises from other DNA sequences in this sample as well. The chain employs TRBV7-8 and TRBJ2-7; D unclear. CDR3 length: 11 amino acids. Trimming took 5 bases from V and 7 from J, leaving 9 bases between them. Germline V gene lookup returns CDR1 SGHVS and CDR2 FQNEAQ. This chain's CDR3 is CASSLRGEQYF. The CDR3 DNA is TGTGCCAGCAGCCTTCGAGGTGAGCAGTACTTC.

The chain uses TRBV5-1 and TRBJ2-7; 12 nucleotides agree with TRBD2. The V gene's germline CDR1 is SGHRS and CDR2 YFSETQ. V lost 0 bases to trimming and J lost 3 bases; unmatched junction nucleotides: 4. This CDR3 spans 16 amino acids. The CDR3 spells CASSLVVTSGSYEQYF. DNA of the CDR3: TGCGCCAGCAGCTTGGTTGTGACTAGCGGGAGCTACGAGCAGTACTTC.

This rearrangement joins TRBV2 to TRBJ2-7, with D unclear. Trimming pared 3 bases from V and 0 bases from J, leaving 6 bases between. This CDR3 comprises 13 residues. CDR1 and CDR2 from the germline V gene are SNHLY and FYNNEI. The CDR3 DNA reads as TGTGCCAGCAGTGAGGAGCCCTCCTACGAGCAGTACTTC. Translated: CASSEEPSYEQYF.

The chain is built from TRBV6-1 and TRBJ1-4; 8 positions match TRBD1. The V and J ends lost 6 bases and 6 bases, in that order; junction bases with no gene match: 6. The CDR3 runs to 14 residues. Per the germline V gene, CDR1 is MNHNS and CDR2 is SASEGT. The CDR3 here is CASRLLQGDEKLFF. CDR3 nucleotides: TGTGCCAGCAGATTGTTACAGGGGGATGAAAAACTGTTTTTT.

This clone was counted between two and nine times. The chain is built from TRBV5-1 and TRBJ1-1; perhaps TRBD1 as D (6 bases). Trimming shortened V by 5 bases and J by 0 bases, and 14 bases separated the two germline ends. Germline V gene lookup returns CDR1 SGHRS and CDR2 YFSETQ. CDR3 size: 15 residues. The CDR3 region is CASRIGQNMNTEAFF. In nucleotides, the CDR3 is TGCGCCAGCAGGATTGGACAGAACATGAACACTGAAGCTTTCTTT.

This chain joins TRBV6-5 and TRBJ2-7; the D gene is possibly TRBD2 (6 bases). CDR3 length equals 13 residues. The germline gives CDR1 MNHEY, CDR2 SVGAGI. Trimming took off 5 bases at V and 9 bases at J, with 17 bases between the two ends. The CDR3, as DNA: TGTGCCAGCAGTCCCGGCACATTCGGGAGGCAGTACTTC. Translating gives CASSPGTFGRQYF.

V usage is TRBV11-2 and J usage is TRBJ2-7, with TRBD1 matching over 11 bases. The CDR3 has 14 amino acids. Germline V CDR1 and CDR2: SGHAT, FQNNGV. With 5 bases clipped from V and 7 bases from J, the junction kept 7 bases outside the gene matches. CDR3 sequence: CASSHGQGAEEQYF. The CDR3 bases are TGTGCCAGCAGCCACGGACAGGGGGCAGAAGAGCAGTACTTC.

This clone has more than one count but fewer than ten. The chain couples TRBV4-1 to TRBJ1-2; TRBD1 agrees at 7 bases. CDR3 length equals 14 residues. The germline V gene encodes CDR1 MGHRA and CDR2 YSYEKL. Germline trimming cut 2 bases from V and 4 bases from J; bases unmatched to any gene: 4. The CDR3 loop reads CASSQRDRVYGYTF. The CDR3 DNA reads TGCGCCAGCAGCCAACGAGACAGGGTCTATGGCTACACCTTC.

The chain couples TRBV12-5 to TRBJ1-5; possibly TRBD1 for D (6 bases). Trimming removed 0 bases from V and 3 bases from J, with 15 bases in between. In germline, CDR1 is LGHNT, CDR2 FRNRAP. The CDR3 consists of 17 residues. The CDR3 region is CASGLVLGGGPNQPQHF. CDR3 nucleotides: TGTGCTAGTGGTTTGGTACTAGGGGGGGGACCCAATCAGCCCCAGCATTTT.

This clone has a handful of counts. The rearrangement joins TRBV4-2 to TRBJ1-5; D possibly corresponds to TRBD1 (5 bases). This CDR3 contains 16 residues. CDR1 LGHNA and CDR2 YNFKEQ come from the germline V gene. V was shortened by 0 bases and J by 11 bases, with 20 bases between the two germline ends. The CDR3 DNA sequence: TGTGCCAGCAGCCAAGAAATGGCACCCGGGGGTCGTGCCCAGCATTTT. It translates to CASSQEMAPGGRAQHF.

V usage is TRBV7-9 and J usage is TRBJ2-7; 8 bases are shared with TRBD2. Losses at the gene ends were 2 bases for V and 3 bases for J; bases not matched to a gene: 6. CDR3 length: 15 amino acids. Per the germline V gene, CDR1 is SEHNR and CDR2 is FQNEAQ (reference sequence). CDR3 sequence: CASSLSGSSFYEQYF. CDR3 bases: TGTGCCAGCAGCTTAAGCGGGAGTTCTTTCTACGAGCAGTACTTC.

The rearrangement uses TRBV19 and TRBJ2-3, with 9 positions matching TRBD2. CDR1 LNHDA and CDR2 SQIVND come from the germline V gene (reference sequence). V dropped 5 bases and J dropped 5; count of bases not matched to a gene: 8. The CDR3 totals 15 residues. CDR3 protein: CASSVAGGVGDTQYF. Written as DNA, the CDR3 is TGTGCCAGTAGTGTGGCGGGAGGGGTTGGAGATACGCAGTATTTT.

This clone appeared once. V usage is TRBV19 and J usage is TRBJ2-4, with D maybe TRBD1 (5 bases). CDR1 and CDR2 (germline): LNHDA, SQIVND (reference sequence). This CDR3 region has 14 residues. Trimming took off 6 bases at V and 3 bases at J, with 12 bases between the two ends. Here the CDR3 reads CASSAGLVKNIQYF. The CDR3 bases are TGTGCCAGTAGCGCAGGGTTGGTCAAAAACATTCAGTACTTC. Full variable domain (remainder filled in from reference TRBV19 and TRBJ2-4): DGGITQSPKYLFRKEGQNVTLSCEQNLNHDAMYWYRQDPGQGLRLIYYSQIVNDFQKGDIAEGYSVSREKKESFPLTVTSAQKNPTAFYLCASSAGLVKNIQYFGAGTRLSVL.

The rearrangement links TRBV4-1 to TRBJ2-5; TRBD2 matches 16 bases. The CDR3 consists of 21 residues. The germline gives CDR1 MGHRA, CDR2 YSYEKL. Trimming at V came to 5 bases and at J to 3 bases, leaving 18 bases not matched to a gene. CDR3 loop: CASSFQTGTSGRAGSEETQYF. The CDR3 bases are TGCGCCAGCAGCTTTCAGACCGGGACTAGCGGGAGGGCAGGCTCCGAAGAGACCCAGTACTTC.

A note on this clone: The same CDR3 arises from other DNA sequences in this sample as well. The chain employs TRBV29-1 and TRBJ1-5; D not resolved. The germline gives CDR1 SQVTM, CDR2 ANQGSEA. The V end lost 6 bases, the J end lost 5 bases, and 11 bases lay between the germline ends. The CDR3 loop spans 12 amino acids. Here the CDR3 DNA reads TGCAGCGTCGGAGCACGGGATCAGCCCCAGCATTTT. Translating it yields CSVGARDQPQHF.

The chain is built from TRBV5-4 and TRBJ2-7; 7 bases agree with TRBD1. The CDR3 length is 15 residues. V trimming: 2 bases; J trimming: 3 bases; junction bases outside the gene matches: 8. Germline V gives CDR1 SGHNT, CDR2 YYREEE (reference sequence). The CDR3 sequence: CASSLRGQLNYEQYF. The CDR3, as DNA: TGTGCCAGCAGCTTAAGGGGACAGCTCAACTACGAGCAGTACTTC.

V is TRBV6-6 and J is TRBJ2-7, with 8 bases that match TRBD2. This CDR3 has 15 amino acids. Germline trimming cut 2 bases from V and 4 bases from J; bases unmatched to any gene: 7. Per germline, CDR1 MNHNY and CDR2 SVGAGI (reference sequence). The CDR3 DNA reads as TGTGCCAGCAGTTACGGTCACAGCGGGAGTTACGAGCAGTACTTC. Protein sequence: CASSYGHSGSYEQYF.

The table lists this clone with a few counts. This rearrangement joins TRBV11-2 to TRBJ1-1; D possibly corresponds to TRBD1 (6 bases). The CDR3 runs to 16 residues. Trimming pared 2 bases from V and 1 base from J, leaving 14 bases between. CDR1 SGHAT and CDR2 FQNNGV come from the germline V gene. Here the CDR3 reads CASSLRFGDKNTEAFF. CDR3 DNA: TGTGCCAGCAGCTTACGCTTTGGGGACAAGAACACTGAAGCTTTCTTT.

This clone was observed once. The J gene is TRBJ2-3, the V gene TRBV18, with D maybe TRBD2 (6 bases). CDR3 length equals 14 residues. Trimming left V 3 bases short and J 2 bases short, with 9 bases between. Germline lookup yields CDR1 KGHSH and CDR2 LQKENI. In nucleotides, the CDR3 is TGTGCCAGCTCACCTAGGACTATCACAGATACGCAGTATTTT. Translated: CASSPRTITDTQYF.

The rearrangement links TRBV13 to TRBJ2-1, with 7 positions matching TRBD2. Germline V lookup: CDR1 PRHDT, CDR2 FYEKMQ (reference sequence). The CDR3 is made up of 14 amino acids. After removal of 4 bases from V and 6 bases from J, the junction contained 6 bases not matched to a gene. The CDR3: CASSYRTSSNEQFF. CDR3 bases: TGTGCCAGCAGCTACCGGACTAGTTCCAATGAGCAGTTCTTC.